This is a list of T cell receptor beta chains from one sample in a study of blood T cell repertoires in COVID-19. Profiling relied on immunoSEQ multiplex PCR, and the TCRdb table lists in-frame clones only, not all of them. The table lists hundreds of thousands of clones, 80% to 90% of them singletons. The sequenced sample consisted of PBMCs or T cells enriched from blood (not recorded which). The receptors here all came from a woman in her 50s who had recovered from COVID-19. Both conserved end residues are part of each CDR3. A D gene is named only where the DNA matches it firmly. Clone sizes are given selectively: once, few, many, or a class where the clone is expanded.

>TRBV28|TRBD1|TRBJ1-2|-
TGTGCCAGCAGTTCGGCGGGACAGGGAGACGAAGGCTACACCTTC
CASSSAGQGDEGYTF
>TRBV7-9|TRBD1|TRBJ2-7|-
TGTGCCAGCAGCCCCCCGGGGACAGGGGCATACGAGCAGTACTTC
CASSPPGTGAYEQYF
>TRBV13|-|TRBJ1-2|-
TGTGCCAGCAGCTTAGGATCGGGACACTCAAACTATGGCTACACCTTC
CASSLGSGHSNYGYTF
>TRBV19|TRBD1|TRBJ1-1|-
TGTGCCAGTAGTATAGGACGGACGTCACCCCGACCGGGACAGTCGATATACACTGAAGCTTTCTTT
CASSIGRTSPRPGQSIYTEAFF
>TRBV10-1|-|TRBJ2-7|-
TGCGCCAGCAGTGAGCCTCAGACACAGCCCTACGAGCAGTACTTC
CASSEPQTQPYEQYF
>TRBV5-1|-|TRBJ1-1|-
TGCGCCAGCAGCTTAAAGTCCGCGGGGAACACTGAAGCTTTCTTT
CASSLKSAGNTEAFF
>TRBV28|-|TRBJ2-7|-
TGTGCCAGCAGCCCACTTCCCTACGAGCAGTACTTC
CASSPLPYEQYF
>TRBV5-1|-|TRBJ1-1|-
TGCGCCAGCAGCGGCAACAGCGGGAACACTGAAGCTTTCTTT
CASSGNSGNTEAFF
>TRBV11-1|-|TRBJ1-1|once
TGTGCCAGCAGCTTAATCGCTGAAGCTTTCTTT
CASSLIAEAFF
>TRBV7-9|-|TRBJ1-1|-
TGTGCCAGCAGCTTAGACCCGGGAGGCACTGAAGCTTTCTTT
CASSLDPGGTEAFF
>TRBV19|TRBD1|TRBJ1-2|-
TGTGCCAGTCGGCAGGGGGTTTATGGCTACACCTTC
CASRQGVYGYTF
>TRBV6-1|-|TRBJ2-1|-
TGTGCCAGCAGTGAACGGAGTGTTCCTGGCGGGGTGACACGGCGGGAGCAGTTCTTC
CASSERSVPGGVTRREQFF
>TRBV6-1|-|TRBJ1-6|-
TGTGCCAGCAGTGAAGGTCAGGGGCGATCACCCCTCCACTTT
CASSEGQGRSPLHF
>TRBV28|-|TRBJ1-1|-
TGTGCCAGCAGTTTAAGGGGGACTGAAGCTTTCTTT
CASSLRGTEAFF
>TRBV6-5|-|TRBJ2-2|-
TGTGCCAGCAGGGCGGCAGGGGCGAGAACCGGGGAGCTGTTTTTT
CASRAAGARTGELFF
>TRBV7-9|-|TRBJ1-1|once
TGTGCCAGCACCAACTCGAACCGGGACACCTATTTTGGGGCTTTCTTT
CASTNSNRDTYFGAFF
>TRBV19|-|TRBJ1-6|-
TGTGCCAGTAGTATCCGGGGGAATTCACCCCTCCACTTT
CASSIRGNSPLHF
>TRBV27|TRBD1|TRBJ2-1|-
TGTGCCAGCAGCCACGGGACAGGGTCTCGCAATGAGCAGTTCTTC
CASSHGTGSRNEQFF
>TRBV3-1/TRBV3-2|-|TRBJ1-5|-
TGTGCCAGCAGCCAAGATCTGGGGGGATCCTGGCCCCAGCATTTT
CASSQDLGGSWPQHF
>TRBV19|-|TRBJ1-1|few
TGTGCCAGTAGTATCAGTTATACGATTTTATCTGAAGCTTTCTTT
CASSISYTILSEAFF
>TRBV12-5|TRBD1|TRBJ1-5|-
TGTGCTAGTGGTTTGGTCCGGGACAGAGCAAGCAATCAGCCCCAGCATTTT
CASGLVRDRASNQPQHF
>TRBV13|-|TRBJ2-7|-
TGTGCCAGCAGCCTTCGGGGGTCCTACGAGCAGTACTTC
CASSLRGSYEQYF
>TRBV28|TRBD1|TRBJ1-4|-
TGTGCCAGCAGTTCGGCCGGGACAGGGGGTGAAAAACTGTTTTTT
CASSSAGTGGEKLFF
>TRBV7-2|TRBD2|TRBJ2-5|-
TGTGCCAGCAGCTTAGTAGCGGGACCGCAAGAGACCCAGTACTTC
CASSLVAGPQETQYF
>TRBV12-3/TRBV12-4|-|TRBJ2-5|-
TGTGCCAGCAGGTCGGGGTTGGAGGAGACCCAGTACTTC
CASRSGLEETQYF
>TRBV5-1|-|TRBJ2-7|-
TGCGCCAGCAGCCCCCTCAGGGATGTGTTCGACGAGCAGTACTTC
CASSPLRDVFDEQYF
>TRBV6-5|-|TRBJ2-2|-
TGTGCCAGCAGCCTCACCGGGGAGCTGTTTTTT
CASSLTGELFF
>TRBV2|-|TRBJ2-3|-
TGTGCCAGCAGAAGGACAGAATCAGCTACAGATACGCAGTATTTT
CASRRTESATDTQYF
>TRBV19|-|TRBJ1-1|once
TGTGCCAGTAGTATAGACCTAGGACAGAAAGCTTTCTTT
CASSIDLGQKAFF
>TRBV29-1|-|TRBJ1-1|-
TGCAGCGTTTGGGTAGGGGCAGCAGAAGCTTTCTTT
CSVWVGAAEAFF
>TRBV7-3|-|TRBJ2-2|-
TGTGCCAGCAGCTTAATTAGACAGAAGAACACCGGGGAGCTGTTTTTT
CASSLIRQKNTGELFF
>TRBV12-3/TRBV12-4|-|TRBJ1-6|-
TGTGCCAGCAGTTTATCCGGGAATTCACCCCTCCACTTT
CASSLSGNSPLHF
>TRBV7-6|TRBD1|TRBJ2-2|once
TGTGCCAGCAGCTTAGCGACGGGGGGACAGGGGGCGATCGGGGAGCTGTTTTTT
CASSLATGGQGAIGELFF
>TRBV5-8|TRBD1|TRBJ1-4|-
TGTGCCAGCAGCCGAGGAGGGACAGGGGATAGTGAAAAACTGTTTTTT
CASSRGGTGDSEKLFF
>TRBV4-1|-|TRBJ1-1|-
TGCGCCAGCAGCCAAGAGGCGGCGAACACTGAAGCTTTCTTT
CASSQEAANTEAFF
>TRBV6-2/TRBV6-3|-|TRBJ2-7|-
TGTGCCAGCAGTTTGGTCAGGAGGGTGCCCTACGAGCAGTACTTC
CASSLVRRVPYEQYF
>TRBV19|TRBD2|TRBJ2-5|-
TGTGCCACCGCGAAAGGCGGGGGTCGGGAGACCCAGTACTTC
CATAKGGGRETQYF
>TRBV18|-|TRBJ1-4|-
TGTGCCAGCTCACCCCAGTTGGCGGGGAGTGAAAAACTGTTTTTT
CASSPQLAGSEKLFF
>TRBV27|TRBD2|TRBJ2-2|-
TGTGCCACCCGACTAGCGGGGCAGAACACCGGGGAGCTGTTTTTT
CATRLAGQNTGELFF
>TRBV29-1|-|TRBJ2-7|-
TGCAGCGTTGTGGGGAGATTGTCCCCCGATGAGCAGTACTTC
CSVVGRLSPDEQYF
>TRBV6-5|-|TRBJ1-5|-
TGTGCCAGCAGGGGGGCAAGCAATCAGCCCCAGCATTTT
CASRGASNQPQHF
>TRBV4-2|TRBD2|TRBJ2-2|-
TGTGCCAGCAGCCAAGATACTAGCGGGGGGGCGTCGAACACCGGGGAGCTGTTTTTT
CASSQDTSGGASNTGELFF
>TRBV27|-|TRBJ1-5|-
TGTGCCAGCAGTTTAGGCGGAAGCAATCAGCCCCAGCATTTT
CASSLGGSNQPQHF
>TRBV7-2|-|TRBJ2-7|-
TGTGCCAGCAGCTCCCCCTCTTATTACGAGCAGTACTTC
CASSSPSYYEQYF
>TRBV28|TRBD2|TRBJ2-3|-
TGTGCCAGCAGTTCCAGTGGGACTAGCGCGATCACAGATACGCAGTATTTT
CASSSSGTSAITDTQYF
>TRBV9|-|TRBJ1-1|-
TGTGCCAGCAGCGATTCAGGGTATGACACTGAAGCTTTCTTT
CASSDSGYDTEAFF
>TRBV11-3|-|TRBJ1-1|few
TGTGCCAGCAGCGTCGACAGGTCGACTGAAGCTTTCTTT
CASSVDRSTEAFF
>TRBV14|-|TRBJ1-1|-
TGTGCCAGCAGCCTAACACAGGGTGTTTGGACTGAAGCTTTCTTT
CASSLTQGVWTEAFF
>TRBV12-3/TRBV12-4|TRBD1|TRBJ2-1|-
TGTGCCAGCAGACGGACAGGGGTGGATGAGCAGTTCTTC
CASRRTGVDEQFF
>TRBV18|-|TRBJ1-1|-
TGTGCCAGCTCGACAGTACCGAACACTGAAGCTTTCTTT
CASSTVPNTEAFF
>TRBV5-1|-|TRBJ1-2|-
TGCGCCAGCGCCGAGAACTATGGCTACACCTTC
CASAENYGYTF
>TRBV15|TRBD1|TRBJ2-7|-
TGTGCCACCAGCAGTCGGACAGGGGATAGGTGGGAGCAGTACTTC
CATSSRTGDRWEQYF
>TRBV3-1/TRBV3-2|-|TRBJ2-2|-
TGTGCCAGCAGCGAAAGCGGCCGCGGGCCCACCGGGGAGCTGTTTTTT
CASSESGRGPTGELFF
>TRBV3-1/TRBV3-2|-|TRBJ2-5|-
TGTGCCAGCAGTCCCCCTAGCCCGGCCGAGACCCAGTACTTC
CASSPPSPAETQYF
>TRBV4-1|TRBD1|TRBJ2-7|-
TGCGCCAGCAGCCAATCCGGGACAGGGGCTTACGAGCAGTACTTC
CASSQSGTGAYEQYF
>TRBV30|TRBD2|TRBJ2-5|-
TGTGCCTGGAGTGTACGACAAAGCGGGGGGCCGCAGCTTAAAGAGACCCAGTACTTC
CAWSVRQSGGPQLKETQYF
>TRBV12-3/TRBV12-4|-|TRBJ2-7|-
TGTGCAGTCCGGGTCCACGGGGCCTACGAGCAGTACTTC
CAVRVHGAYEQYF
>TRBV5-1|-|TRBJ2-2|-
TGCGCCAGCAGCTGGACCCAGCGGGTAAGAGACGGGGAGCTGTTTTTT
CASSWTQRVRDGELFF
>TRBV4-3|TRBD2|TRBJ2-5|-
TGCGCCAGCAGCCAAGTTAGCGGGGGGGCGGGATTTGTCGGGACCCAGTACTTC
CASSQVSGGAGFVGTQYF